A single sample gave rise to the 24 T cell receptor beta chains below, sequenced in a study of cytomegalovirus exposure and HLA in healthy donors. With 60 Vbeta and 13 Jbeta primers, the PCR was carried out. Using immunoSEQ multiplex PCR, the repertoire was profiled, and TCRdb retains in-frame clones only, with some absent. The repertoire includes some 130,000 clones, roughly 88% of them detected once, and about 1.5% sits in the top ten. The sequenced sample consisted of PBMCs. These receptors originate from a boy under 18 in good health and CMV-seronegative.

The chain links TRBV7-9 to TRBJ1-2; perhaps TRBD1 as D (6 bases). The germline V gene has CDR1 SEHNR and CDR2 FQNEAQ (reference sequence). V lost 3 bases to trimming and J lost 6 bases, with 8 bases between them. This CDR3 contains 12 residues. The CDR3, as DNA: TGTGCCAGCAGCTTCAACAGGGATGGCTACACCTTC. Its translation is CASSFNRDGYTF.

This chain uses TRBV15 with TRBJ1-1; D is ambiguous. The CDR3 contains 14 residues. Germline assignment: CDR1 LNHNV and CDR2 YYDKDF (reference sequence). V lost 2 bases, J lost 5 bases, and 12 bases lay in between. CDR3 nucleotide sequence: TGTGCCACCAGCAGACTGATTGGGGAGACTGAAGCTTTCTTT. It specifies CATSRLIGETEAFF.

The chain combines TRBV6-5 with TRBJ2-7; a weak D match, TRBD1 (6 bases). Germline V gene data show CDR1 as MNHEY and CDR2 as SVGAGI. Trimming took off 5 bases at V and 7 bases at J, with 15 bases between the two ends. The CDR3 totals 13 residues. DNA for the CDR3: TGTGCCAGCAGTCGCCAGGGGCCGGGGGAGCAGTACTTC. Translating it yields CASSRQGPGEQYF.

Remarks on this clone: Sequence at one end of the junction differs from germline and may be a read error. V gene TRBV5-1 combines with J gene TRBJ1-2; 9 bases fit TRBD1. Germline loops: CDR1 SGHRS, CDR2 YFSETQ. This CDR3 contains 15 residues. In nucleotides, the CDR3 is TGCGCCAGCAGCTTGGCGCTCCGGGACAGGGCCCCCCGTCACTTC. This gives the protein CASSLALRDRAPRHF.

The chain uses TRBV5-1 and TRBJ2-3; possibly TRBD1 for D (5 bases). The V and J ends lost 4 bases and 0 bases respectively, with 9 bases between them. Per germline, CDR1 SGHRS and CDR2 YFSETQ. The CDR3 is made up of 14 amino acids. The chain's CDR3 is CASSIGQSTDTQYF. The CDR3 nucleotides are TGCGCCAGCAGCATAGGACAAAGCACAGATACGCAGTATTTT.

The chain uses TRBV7-3 and TRBJ2-7; D possibly corresponds to TRBD2 (6 bases). The CDR3 covers 15 residues. V was clipped by 2 bases and J by 1 base, with 12 bases between them. The germline V gene has CDR1 SGHTA and CDR2 FQGTGA. In DNA form, the CDR3 reads TGTGCCAGCAGCTTACACGCTGGAGGGTCCTACGAGCAGTACTTC. As protein: CASSLHAGGSYEQYF.

This rearrangement joins TRBV7-6 to TRBJ2-7, with D tentatively TRBD1 (6 bases). Trimming removed 2 bases from V and 4 bases from J, with 12 bases in between. This CDR3 contains 14 residues. Germline CDR1 reads SGHVS; CDR2 reads FNYEAQ. The CDR3 DNA is TGTGCCAGCAGCTTAAGGGGGACGGGGTACGAGCAGTACTTC. This translates into CASSLRGTGYEQYF.

The genes are TRBV29-1 and TRBJ2-7; D possibly corresponds to TRBD2 (6 bases). Trimming pared 4 bases from V and 2 bases from J, leaving 12 bases between. Germline values: CDR1 SQVTM, CDR2 ANQGSEA. The CDR3 contains 13 residues. The CDR3 region is CSVGRGSPYEQYF. Here the CDR3 DNA reads TGCAGCGTTGGGCGGGGTAGCCCCTACGAGCAGTACTTC.

The rearrangement joins TRBV19 to TRBJ1-5; 8 bases fit TRBD1. The V gene end was trimmed by 8 bases and the J gene end by 4 bases; junction bases not matched to a gene: 7. Per the germline V gene, CDR1 is LNHDA and CDR2 is SQIVND (reference sequence). This CDR3 has 14 amino acids. CDR3 DNA: TGTGCCAGTGGGAGGACAGGGCCTAATCAGCCCCAGCATTTT. Translating gives CASGRTGPNQPQHF. Drawing the rest from reference TRBV19 and TRBJ1-5, the complete variable domain is DGGITQSPKYLFRKEGQNVTLSCEQNLNHDAMYWYRQDPGQGLRLIYYSQIVNDFQKGDIAEGYSVSREKKESFPLTVTSAQKNPTAFYLCASGRTGPNQPQHFGDGTRLSIL.

V and J are TRBV18 and TRBJ2-5, with TRBD2 identical over 11 bases. Trimming removed 1 base from V and 5 bases from J; junction bases left unmatched: 9. The germline gives CDR1 KGHSH, CDR2 LQKENI. The CDR3 sequence is 17 residues long. The CDR3 reads CASSPLTLAGGGETQYF. In DNA form, the CDR3 reads TGTGCCAGCTCACCACTGACTCTAGCGGGAGGTGGTGAGACCCAGTACTTC.

The rearrangement links TRBV5-6 to TRBJ2-7, with no clear D. Germline V gene lookup returns CDR1 SGHDT and CDR2 YYEEEE. This CDR3 comprises 12 residues. V lost 4 bases to trimming and J lost 4 bases, with 9 bases between them. CDR3 sequence (DNA): TGTGCCAGCAGCCTAATCGATTACGAGCAGTACTTC. Protein sequence: CASSLIDYEQYF.

The chain recombines TRBV7-2 with TRBJ2-7, with 9 bases lining up with TRBD2. V trimming: 2 bases; J trimming: 6 bases; junction bases outside the gene matches: 8. CDR3 length equals 15 residues. Germline loops: CDR1 SGHTA, CDR2 FQGNSA. CDR3 in amino acids: CASSLSWREGGEQYF. DNA for the CDR3: TGTGCCAGCAGCTTAAGCTGGCGGGAGGGAGGCGAGCAGTACTTC. Full variable domain (rest looked up from reference TRBV7-2 and TRBJ2-7): GAGVSQSPSNKVTEKGKDVELRCDPISGHTALYWYRQSLGQGLEFLIYFQGNSAPDKSGLPSDRFSAERTGGSVSTLTIQRTQQEDSAVYLCASSLSWREGGEQYFGPGTRLTVT.

The chain recombines TRBV5-1 with TRBJ1-3, with TRBD1 matching over 7 bases. V dropped 4 bases and J dropped 8; count of bases not matched to a gene: 6. This CDR3 comprises 13 residues. The germline gives CDR1 SGHRS, CDR2 YFSETQ. CDR3 region: CASSPTGVDTIYF. CDR3 sequence (DNA): TGCGCCAGCAGCCCCACAGGGGTGGACACCATATATTTT.

The chain is built from TRBV28 and TRBJ2-7; the D gene is possibly TRBD1 (6 bases). The germline CDR1 and CDR2 sequences are MDHEN and SYDVKM. Trimming took off 5 bases at V and 2 bases at J, with 13 bases between the two ends. CDR3 length: 14 amino acids. CDR3 nucleotides: TGTGCCAGCAGTAACGGGGACAAGACCTACGAGCAGTACTTC. Translating it yields CASSNGDKTYEQYF.

This clone was observed a few times. V and J are TRBV5-4 and TRBJ2-7; 12 nucleotides agree with TRBD2. The CDR3 totals 15 residues. The germline CDR1 and CDR2 sequences are SGHNT and YYREEE (reference sequence). Trimming removed 3 bases from V and 4 bases from J; junction bases left unmatched: 5. The CDR3 sequence is CASSYRLAGEYEQYF. In DNA, the CDR3 is TGTGCCAGCAGCTACAGACTAGCGGGAGAGTACGAGCAGTACTTC.

The chain links TRBV18 to TRBJ1-6; 8 bases map to TRBD1. Germline-derived CDR1 and CDR2 are KGHSH and LQKENI. V dropped 1 base and J dropped 5; count of bases not matched to a gene: 10. The CDR3 is 18 amino acids. The chain's CDR3 is CASSPLPRMTGDNSPLHF. The CDR3 DNA sequence: TGTGCCAGCTCACCACTCCCTCGAATGACAGGGGATAATTCACCCCTCCACTTT.

The CDR3 protein is CASSIGSGIDSEQYF. The CDR3 nucleotides are TGTGCCAGTAGTATCGGTAGCGGGATTGATAGCGAGCAGTACTTC. The chain joins TRBV19 to TRBJ2-7; 8 bases fit TRBD2. The V gene end was trimmed by 3 bases and the J gene end by 6 bases; junction bases not matched to a gene: 10. Germline V CDR1 and CDR2: LNHDA, SQIVND (reference sequence). The length of the CDR3 is 15 residues.

V and J are TRBV5-1 and TRBJ2-6, with a tentative D call TRBD2 (5 bases). Between the trimmed V and J ends, which lost 0 bases and 0 bases, there was a span of 10 bases. This CDR3 comprises 17 residues. CDR1 SGHRS and CDR2 YFSETQ come from the germline V gene. The CDR3: CASSLAGVNSGANVLTF. The CDR3 DNA follows: TGCGCCAGCAGCTTGGCCGGGGTCAACTCTGGGGCCAACGTCCTGACTTTC. Combining the CDR3 with reference TRBV5-1 and TRBJ2-6 gives the whole variable domain KAGVTQTPRYLIKTRGQQVTLSCSPISGHRSVSWYQQTPGQGLQFLFEYFSETQRNKGNFPGRFSGRQFSNSRSEMNVSTLELGDSALYLCASSLAGVNSGANVLTFGAGSRLTVL.

The chain couples TRBV6-1 to TRBJ1-1, with D possibly TRBD1 on 6 matching bases. The V gene's germline CDR1 is MNHNS and CDR2 SASEGT. This CDR3 contains 13 residues. The V and J ends lost 7 bases and 6 bases respectively, with 15 bases between them. CDR3 residues: CASNPQGWAEAFF. The CDR3 DNA reads as TGTGCCAGCAATCCACAGGGTTGGGCTGAAGCTTTCTTT.

The rearrangement links TRBV19 to TRBJ2-2; 7 nucleotides match TRBD1. V shed 3 bases and J 4 bases; nucleotides not matched to a gene: 8. CDR1 and CDR2 (germline): LNHDA, SQIVND (reference sequence). The CDR3 length is 16 residues. The CDR3 spells CASSIPTGSATGELFF. DNA for the CDR3: TGTGCCAGTAGTATCCCGACAGGGAGTGCCACCGGGGAGCTGTTTTTT.

CDR3 residues: CASSLGQGLYGYTF. The CDR3 DNA sequence: TGTGCCAGCAGCTTAGGACAGGGCCTCTATGGCTACACCTTC. The J gene is TRBJ1-2, the V gene TRBV7-2, with 7 bases aligning to TRBD1. This CDR3 has 14 residues. The V gene's germline CDR1 is SGHTA and CDR2 FQGNSA. V dropped 1 base and J dropped 4; count of bases not matched to a gene: 3.

This clone was seen once. As DNA, the CDR3 is TGTGCCAGCAGCCAAGATTGGGGAGATTCGGGCTCCCCTGACACAGATACGCAGTATTTT. Residues: CASSQDWGDSGSPDTDTQYF. The chain is built from TRBV4-2 and TRBJ2-3, with D perhaps TRBD2 (5 bases). V was cut by 0 bases and J by 2 bases, with 24 bases left in between. The V gene's germline CDR1 is LGHNA and CDR2 YNFKEQ. The CDR3 has 20 amino acids.

V and J are TRBV10-3 and TRBJ1-2; D is uncertain. The germline gives CDR1 ENHRY, CDR2 SYGVKD. Trimming removed 3 bases from V and 7 bases from J, with 21 bases in between. The CDR3 length is 16 residues. The CDR3 DNA reads TGTGCCATCAGTGAAGTGACCTACCGGAGGGATCGTGGCTACACCTTC. Its translation is CAISEVTYRRDRGYTF.

A single count supports this clone. The chain has TRBV5-1 and TRBJ2-3; TRBD2 matches at 8 bases. The CDR3 consists of 17 residues. Germline V CDR1 and CDR2: SGHRS, YFSETQ. V gave up 4 bases and J gave up 3 bases; unmatched junction bases: 13. The CDR3 DNA follows: TGCGCCAGCAGCCCCCCCCCTGAACGGGGGGGAACAGATACGCAGTATTTT. It codes for CASSPPPERGGTDTQYF.